A selection of T cell receptor beta chains follows, all from one sample in a study of blood T cell repertoires in COVID-19. Generated by immunoSEQ multiplex PCR, the TCRdb table keeps only in-frame clones and is missing some. The sample lists about 220,000 clones; approximately 83% were seen once. Input material: peripheral blood. These receptors were collected from a woman in her twenties or thirties who had recovered from COVID-19. Both conserved end residues are part of each CDR3. The order of the fields is J gene, D gene, V gene, clone size, CDR3 DNA, CDR3 protein. The D gene is left open where the match is weak. Expanded clones are given a class, and other clones once, few, many or no size at all.

TRBJ2-2 | TRBD1 | TRBV5-1 | once | TGCGCCAGCAGCCCCCGGGGCCGACAGGGGGCGAGCACCGGGGAGCTGTTTTTT | CASSPRGRQGASTGELFF
TRBJ1-1 | TRBD1 | TRBV28 | . | TGTGCCAGCAGTGCCGCGGACAGGGTCACTGAAGCTTTCTTT | CASSAADRVTEAFF
TRBJ1-1 | . | TRBV12-3/TRBV12-4 | . | TGTGCCATAGGGGGTGATGTGAGAACTGAAGCTTTCTTT | CAIGGDVRTEAFF
TRBJ1-6 | . | TRBV5-1 | . | TGCGCCAGCAGCTTGGCAGCGCGCTCCTATAATTCACCCCTCCACTTT | CASSLAARSYNSPLHF
TRBJ2-7 | . | TRBV6-1 | once | TGTGCCAGCAGTGAACCGGGCAGGGGGGACGAGCAGTACTTC | CASSEPGRGDEQYF
TRBJ2-3 | TRBD2 | TRBV6-5 | . | TGTGCCTCCCTCGAGGGAGGGGATACGCAGTATTTT | CASLEGGDTQYF
TRBJ2-7 | . | TRBV20-1 | . | TGCAGTGCTAGTAAGCTGCCCTCCTACGAGCAGTACTTC | CSASKLPSYEQYF
TRBJ2-1 | . | TRBV9 | . | TGTGCCAGCAGCGTATGGGGGGAGGCCAATGAGCAGTTCTTC | CASSVWGEANEQFF
TRBJ2-7 | TRBD2 | TRBV28 | . | TGTGCCAGCAGTTTACGCGGGGGTACCTCCTACGAGCAGTACTTC | CASSLRGGTSYEQYF
TRBJ2-6 | . | TRBV5-1 | . | TGCGCCAGCAGCTACCAGGCGAGCTCTGGGGCCAACGTCCTGACTTTC | CASSYQASSGANVLTF
TRBJ1-2 | TRBD1 | TRBV10-3 | . | TGTGCCGCTCGAGACGGGACAGGGGATGGCTACACCTTC | CAARDGTGDGYTF
TRBJ2-1 | . | TRBV3-1/TRBV3-2 | . | TGTGCCAGCAGCCAATTTGTTAGCTCCTACAATGAGCAGTTCTTC | CASSQFVSSYNEQFF
TRBJ2-5 | . | TRBV9 | . | TGTGCCAGCAGCCCCCGGGCGGGAAGAGAGACCCAGTACTTC | CASSPRAGRETQYF
TRBJ2-7 | . | TRBV6-2/TRBV6-3 | . | TGTGCCAGCAGTTACTCGAGAGCGTACGAGCAGTACTTC | CASSYSRAYEQYF
TRBJ2-5 | TRBD2 | TRBV18 | . | TGTGCCAGCTCATGGACGCGGGAGCGGGAGACCCAGTACTTC | CASSWTRERETQYF
TRBJ1-1 | . | TRBV7-3 | . | TGTGCCAGCAGCTTAGGGACAACGTCCGAAGCTTTCTTT | CASSLGTTSEAFF
TRBJ2-2 | TRBD1 | TRBV7-3 | . | TGTGCCAGCAGCTTACAGGGGGCGCCCCTGGCCGGGGAGCTGTTTTTT | CASSLQGAPLAGELFF
TRBJ1-1 | TRBD1 | TRBV28 | once | TGTGCCAGCAGTTTAAGTTCCGGGACAGACGAAGCTTTCTTT | CASSLSSGTDEAFF
TRBJ1-1 | . | TRBV4-2 | . | TGTGCCAGCAGCCAAAGACGAGGGGGCACTGAAGCTTTCTTT | CASSQRRGGTEAFF
TRBJ1-5 | . | TRBV6-5 | . | TGTGCCAGCAGTCCGGACATTGTCGGCAATCAGCCCCAGCATTTT | CASSPDIVGNQPQHF
TRBJ2-1 | . | TRBV27 | . | TGTGCCAGCAGTCCCCTCTCAGGGATGAATGAGCAGTTCTTC | CASSPLSGMNEQFF
TRBJ2-1 | . | TRBV7-3 | . | TGTGCCAGCAGCTTAAGTCTAGCCCCCTCCTACAATGAGCAGTTCTTC | CASSLSLAPSYNEQFF
TRBJ1-2 | . | TRBV7-2 | . | TGTGCCAGCAGCTTAGGAGCAGGGCCCACTGGCTACACCTTC | CASSLGAGPTGYTF
TRBJ1-5 | . | TRBV6-6 | . | TGTGCCAGCAGTTCGCGCACTAGCAATCAGCCCCAGCATTTT | CASSSRTSNQPQHF
TRBJ1-2 | TRBD1 | TRBV7-9 | . | TGTGCCAGCAGCTCCTTCCCAAGACAGGGGTACTATGGCTACACCTTC | CASSSFPRQGYYGYTF
TRBJ2-7 | TRBD2 | TRBV7-9 | . | TGTGCCAGCAGCCCTAGCGGGGGCTCCTACGAGCAGTACTTC | CASSPSGGSYEQYF
TRBJ1-4 | TRBD1 | TRBV6-4 | once | TGTGCCAGCAGTGACCGCCAGGGGGTACGGAATGAAAAACTGTTTTTT | CASSDRQGVRNEKLFF
TRBJ2-5 | TRBD2 | TRBV7-9 | . | TGTGCCAGCAGCCCTCCGGGACTACGGGAAGAGACCCAGTACTTC | CASSPPGLREETQYF
TRBJ2-7 | . | TRBV21-1 | . | TGTGCCAGCAGCAAGAGGGCAGTCTACGAGCAGTACTTC | CASSKRAVYEQYF
TRBJ2-7 | TRBD2 | TRBV6-5 | . | TGTGCCAGCAGCGACGTGGCGGGAGGGATCGGCGAGCAGTACTTC | CASSDVAGGIGEQYF
TRBJ1-5 | TRBD1 | TRBV6-6 | . | TGTGCCAGCAACCTGTTGGACAGGTATCAGCCCCAGCATTTT | CASNLLDRYQPQHF
TRBJ2-2 | TRBD2 | TRBV2 | . | TGTGCCAGCAGCGAAGGGACTAGAAGAGGGGAGCTGTTTTTT | CASSEGTRRGELFF
TRBJ1-3 | . | TRBV5-4 | . | TGTGCCAGCAGCCCGAGCTCTGGAAACACCATATATTTT | CASSPSSGNTIYF
TRBJ2-1 | TRBD2 | TRBV4-2 | . | TGTGCCAGCAGCCAAGAGCGGTCGAGGTTGGGGGGGAGCTCTGAGCAGTTCTTC | CASSQERSRLGGSSEQFF
TRBJ2-5 | . | TRBV3-1/TRBV3-2 | . | TGTGCCAGCAGCCAAGATAGGGGGAAAGGCCTCCCAGGAGCCCAGTACTTC | CASSQDRGKGLPGAQYF